Listed below are T cell receptor beta chains from one sample, sequenced in a study of T cell repertoires in cytomegalovirus infection. MiXCR, applied by TCRdb to the reads, yields one record per CDR3 protein. The repertoire holds roughly 920,000 distinct CDR3 sequences, with less than 35% as singletons. These receptors lack a known antigen. The specimen comprised cultured CD8+ T cells from PBMCs, sampled from culture after CMV antigen stimulation. The receptors derive from a human donor in good health (CMV status not recorded). Some clones in this sample may be carry-over from other donors' samples. The CDR3 runs from the conserved cysteine through the conserved F or W. A D gene is named only where the DNA matches it firmly. Some rows mark clone size as missing; the rest say once, few, many or name a class of expanded clone.

size	V	J	D	CDR3	DNA
NA	TRBV7-9	TRBJ2-2	TRBD1	CASSLPRQGPNTGELFF	TGTGCCAGCAGCTTACCAAGACAGGGACCTAACACCGGGGAGCTGTTTTTT
once	TRBV25-1	TRBJ2-7	NA	CASGDPAGHEQYF	TGTGCCAGCGGGGACCCGGCCGGCCACGAGCAGTACTTC
few	TRBV19	TRBJ2-1	NA	CASSIDLGISYNEQFF	TGTGCCAGTAGTATAGATCTAGGGATCTCCTACAATGAGCAGTTCTTC
NA	TRBV10-2	TRBJ2-3	NA	CASSEEQGLTDTQYF	TGCGCCAGCAGTGAGGAGCAGGGACTCACAGATACGCAGTATTTT
NA	TRBV7-2	TRBJ1-1	NA	CASSLGQGRGIEAFF	TGTGCCAGCAGCTTAGGGCAGGGGCGCGGGATTGAAGCTTTCTTT
NA	TRBV25-1	TRBJ2-3	TRBD1	CASSEGPGQGAFSDTQYF	TGTGCCAGCAGTGAAGGTCCGGGACAGGGAGCGTTTTCGGATACGCAGTATTTT
many	TRBV27	TRBJ1-1	TRBD1	CASSPGTGLTEAFF	TGTGCCAGCAGTCCAGGGACAGGGTTGACTGAAGCTTTCTTT
NA	TRBV6-1	TRBJ1-1	NA	CASSAWEYTEAFF	TGTGCCAGCAGTGCCTGGGAATACACTGAAGCTTTCTTT
NA	TRBV29-1	TRBJ2-7	NA	CSVEGAGAIYEQYF	TGCAGCGTTGAAGGGGCAGGGGCTATCTACGAGCAGTACTTC
NA	TRBV12-3/TRBV12-4	TRBJ1-2	TRBD1	CASSLDRADYGYTF	TGTGCCAGCAGTCTGGACAGGGCGGACTATGGCTACACCTTC
once	TRBV6-2/TRBV6-3	TRBJ2-7	NA	CASSDSLSSYEQYF	TGTGCCAGCAGTGACTCATTAAGCTCCTACGAGCAGTACTTC
few	TRBV9	TRBJ2-3	NA	CASSVGYGGLSTDTQYF	TGTGCCAGCAGCGTGGGGTACGGGGGCCTTAGCACAGATACGCAGTATTTT
many	TRBV10-3	TRBJ2-1	NA	CAISETGPHNEQFF	TGTGCCATCAGTGAAACGGGCCCACACAATGAGCAGTTCTTC
few	TRBV4-1	TRBJ2-3	NA	CASSLRLGIASTDTQYF	TGCGCCAGCAGCCTTCGTCTCGGTATTGCTAGCACAGATACGCAGTATTTT
many	TRBV14	TRBJ2-2	TRBD2	CASSGLVLGGELFF	TGTGCCAGCAGTGGACTAGTCCTCGGCGGGGAGCTGTTTTTT
NA	TRBV7-9	TRBJ2-3	NA	CASSLAGDPLSSNTQYF	TGTGCCAGCAGCTTAGCGGGGGACCCCCTTTCCTCCAATACGCAGTATTTT
NA	TRBV29-1	TRBJ2-1	TRBD2	CSVEDLSGAQFF	TGCAGCGTTGAAGACCTTAGCGGGGCCCAGTTCTTC
many	TRBV7-8	TRBJ2-5	TRBD1	CASSTNRGPRETQYF	TGTGCCAGCAGCACCAACAGGGGGCCTAGGGAGACCCAGTACTTC
NA	TRBV6-5	TRBJ2-2	NA	CASSYSRMRLWTGELFF	TGTGCCAGCAGTTACTCGAGGATGCGGTTGTGGACCGGGGAGCTGTTTTTT
NA	TRBV6-1	TRBJ1-2	TRBD1	CASSEPISRQGPYGYTF	TGTGCCAGCAGTGAACCAATCTCCAGACAGGGCCCCTATGGCTACACCTTC
NA	TRBV4-1	TRBJ1-1	TRBD1	CASSQVGQGELDTEAFF	TGCGCCAGCAGCCAAGTCGGTCAGGGGGAATTGGACACTGAAGCTTTCTTT
NA	TRBV3-1	TRBJ2-5	TRBD2	CASSIKGLAEETQYF	TGTGCCAGCAGCATAAAGGGACTAGCGGAAGAGACCCAGTACTTC
many	TRBV12-3/TRBV12-4	TRBJ2-2	NA	CASRLGSGELFF	TGTGCCAGCAGACTAGGCAGCGGGGAGCTGTTTTTT
few	TRBV11-2	TRBJ2-1	TRBD2	CASSLEPGLAGGRNEQFF	TGTGCCAGCAGCTTAGAGCCGGGACTAGCGGGGGGGCGCAATGAGCAGTTCTTC
many	TRBV7-2	TRBJ2-7	TRBD2	CASSPLGLALVQYF	TGTGCCAGCAGCCCCCTTGGACTAGCCCTAGTGCAGTACTTC
many	TRBV12-3/TRBV12-4	TRBJ2-5	TRBD2	CASSFSGGQETQYF	TGTGCCAGCAGTTTCAGCGGGGGCCAAGAGACCCAGTACTTC
NA	TRBV19	TRBJ1-3	NA	CASRYGSSGNTIYF	TGTGCCAGTAGATACGGGAGCTCTGGAAACACCATATATTTT
NA	TRBV20-1	TRBJ2-3	NA	CSAIPGGGSDTQYF	TGCAGTGCTATTCCAGGGGGGGGGTCAGATACGCAGTATTTT
NA	TRBV9	TRBJ2-2	TRBD2	CASNGGSHTGELFF	TGTGCCAGCAACGGGGGGTCCCACACCGGGGAGCTGTTTTTT
NA	TRBV2	TRBJ1-1	NA	CASSDGLEFLLGRPVF	TGTGCCAGCAGTGACGGACTTGAATTCCTACTGGGCCGTCCCGTATTT
NA	TRBV7-9	TRBJ2-3	TRBD1	CASNLNTVGTGATDTQYF	TGTGCCAGCAACCTCAATACAGTCGGGACAGGGGCCACAGATACGCAGTATTTT
few	TRBV6-5	TRBJ2-1	TRBD2	CASSYSSGLAGWYEQFF	TGTGCCAGCAGTTACTCGTCGGGACTAGCGGGGTGGTATGAGCAGTTCTTC
NA	TRBV27	TRBJ1-6	NA	CASSLGGGRSPLHF	TGTGCCAGCAGCTTAGGTGGGGGGCGGTCACCCCTCCACTTT
NA	TRBV7-9	TRBJ1-2	NA	CASVSRDTRYGYTF	TGTGCCTCGGTCTCTCGGGACACCCGCTATGGCTACACCTTC
few	TRBV28	TRBJ2-1	NA	CASSLYTSSYNEQFF	TGTGCCAGCAGTTTATACACGAGCTCCTACAATGAGCAGTTCTTC
NA	TRBV7-9	TRBJ1-5	NA	CASSLPGHNQPQHF	TGTGCCAGCAGCTTGCCGGGACACAATCAGCCCCAGCATTTT
NA	TRBV6-6	TRBJ2-3	NA	CASSYVRHTDTQYF	TGTGCCAGCAGTTACGTCCGACACACAGATACGCAGTATTTT
few	TRBV7-9	TRBJ1-2	NA	CAIWTRPNYGYTF	TGTGCCATCTGGACCAGGCCTAACTATGGCTACACCTTC
few	TRBV5-5	TRBJ1-2	NA	CASSSSSTHAGYGYTF	TGTGCCAGCAGCTCTTCTTCGACACACGCAGGCTATGGCTACACCTTC
many	TRBV7-6	TRBJ2-3	NA	CASSPQSALSTDTQYF	TGTGCCAGCAGCCCTCAGTCGGCTCTTAGCACAGATACGCAGTATTTT
NA	TRBV29-1	TRBJ2-1	NA	CSVHRVPQFF	TGCAGCGTACACAGGGTTCCGCAGTTCTTC
NA	TRBV13	TRBJ2-3	NA	CASRPPGRTDTQYF	TGTGCCAGCAGACCCCCGGGCCGCACAGATACGCAGTATTTT
NA	TRBV7-9	TRBJ2-7	NA	CASSPRDSGRSEQYF	TGTGCCAGCAGCCCCCGGGACTCAGGGAGGAGCGAGCAGTACTTC
few	TRBV4-3	TRBJ2-1	TRBD1	CASSQGQGDNEQFF	TGCGCCAGCAGCCAAGGACAGGGAGACAATGAGCAGTTCTTC